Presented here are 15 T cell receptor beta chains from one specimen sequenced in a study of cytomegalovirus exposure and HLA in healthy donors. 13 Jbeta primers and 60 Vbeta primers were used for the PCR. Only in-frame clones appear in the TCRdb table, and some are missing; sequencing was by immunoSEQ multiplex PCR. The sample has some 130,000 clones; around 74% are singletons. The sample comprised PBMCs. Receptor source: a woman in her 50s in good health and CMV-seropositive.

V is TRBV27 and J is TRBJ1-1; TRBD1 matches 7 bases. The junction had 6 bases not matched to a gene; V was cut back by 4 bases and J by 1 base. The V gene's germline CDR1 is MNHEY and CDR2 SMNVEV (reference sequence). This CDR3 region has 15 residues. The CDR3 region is CASSSAGQQNTEAFF. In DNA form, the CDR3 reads TGTGCCAGCAGTTCGGCGGGACAGCAGAACACTGAAGCTTTCTTT.

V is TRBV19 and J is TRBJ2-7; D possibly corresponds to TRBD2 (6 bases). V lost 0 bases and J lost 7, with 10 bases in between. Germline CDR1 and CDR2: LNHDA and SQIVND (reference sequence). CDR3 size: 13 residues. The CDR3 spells CASSIDRGGEQYF. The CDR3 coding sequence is TGTGCCAGTAGTATAGATCGCGGAGGGGAGCAGTACTTC.

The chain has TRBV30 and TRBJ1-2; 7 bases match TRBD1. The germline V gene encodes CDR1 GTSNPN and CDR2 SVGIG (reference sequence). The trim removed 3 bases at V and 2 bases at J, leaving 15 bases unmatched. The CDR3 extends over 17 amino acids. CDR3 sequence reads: CAWSLGGQRSPNYGYTF. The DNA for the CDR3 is TGTGCCTGGAGCCTTGGGGGACAGCGTTCCCCCAACTATGGCTACACCTTC.

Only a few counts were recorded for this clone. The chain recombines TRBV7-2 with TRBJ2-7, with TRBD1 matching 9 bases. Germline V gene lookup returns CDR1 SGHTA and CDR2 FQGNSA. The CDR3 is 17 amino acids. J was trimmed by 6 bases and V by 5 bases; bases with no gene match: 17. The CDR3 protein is CASSREPGQGSLGEQYF. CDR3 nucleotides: TGTGCCAGCAGCCGAGAACCGGGACAGGGATCATTGGGCGAGCAGTACTTC. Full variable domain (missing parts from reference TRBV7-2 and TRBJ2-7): GAGVSQSPSNKVTEKGKDVELRCDPISGHTALYWYRQSLGQGLEFLIYFQGNSAPDKSGLPSDRFSAERTGGSVSTLTIQRTQQEDSAVYLCASSREPGQGSLGEQYFGPGTRLTVT.

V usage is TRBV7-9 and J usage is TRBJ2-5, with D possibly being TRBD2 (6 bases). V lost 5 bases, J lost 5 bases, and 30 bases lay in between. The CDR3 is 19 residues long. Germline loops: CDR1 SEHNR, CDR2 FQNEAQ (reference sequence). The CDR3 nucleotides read TGTGCCAGCAGCCGGGGGTCAGGGAGAGATGTAGAAGCGCGGGAGACCCAGTACTTC. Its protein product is CASSRGSGRDVEARETQYF.

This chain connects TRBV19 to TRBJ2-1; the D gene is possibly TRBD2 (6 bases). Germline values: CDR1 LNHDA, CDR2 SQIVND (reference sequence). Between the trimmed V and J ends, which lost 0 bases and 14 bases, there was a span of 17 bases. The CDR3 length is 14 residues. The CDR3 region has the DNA TGTGCCAGTAGTATAGAGACTAGAGGCGGGGCGGAGTTCTTC. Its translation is CASSIETRGGAEFF.

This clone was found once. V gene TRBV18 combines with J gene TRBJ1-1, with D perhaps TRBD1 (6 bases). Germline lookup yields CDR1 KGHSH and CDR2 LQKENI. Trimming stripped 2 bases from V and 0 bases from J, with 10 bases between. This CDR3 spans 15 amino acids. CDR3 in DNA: TGTGCCAGCTCACCAAAACAGGGACTGAACACTGAAGCTTTCTTT. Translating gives CASSPKQGLNTEAFF.

This CDR3 reads CASKATVNTEAFF. The CDR3 region has the DNA TGCGCCAGCAAGGCGACAGTTAACACTGAAGCTTTCTTT. The chain is built from TRBV4-1 and TRBJ1-1, with D perhaps TRBD1 (5 bases). Trimming removed 7 bases at V and 2 bases at J, with 11 bases between. CDR1 and CDR2 from the germline V gene are MGHRA and YSYEKL. The CDR3 length is 13 residues.

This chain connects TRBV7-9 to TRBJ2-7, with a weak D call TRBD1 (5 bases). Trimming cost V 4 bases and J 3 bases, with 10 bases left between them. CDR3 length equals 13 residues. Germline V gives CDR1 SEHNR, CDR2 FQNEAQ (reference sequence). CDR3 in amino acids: CASSSRQLYEQYF. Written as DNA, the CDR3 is TGTGCCAGCAGCTCTAGACAGCTCTACGAGCAGTACTTC.

The CDR3 DNA reads TGTGCCAGCAGCCATCGAGGTCCACACACAGATACGCAGTATTTT. It specifies CASSHRGPHTDTQYF. The genes are TRBV7-6 and TRBJ2-3; D call uncertain. The germline V gene has CDR1 SGHVS and CDR2 FNYEAQ. The V end was cut by 5 bases, the J end by 2 bases, with 14 bases between. This CDR3 is built from 15 residues.

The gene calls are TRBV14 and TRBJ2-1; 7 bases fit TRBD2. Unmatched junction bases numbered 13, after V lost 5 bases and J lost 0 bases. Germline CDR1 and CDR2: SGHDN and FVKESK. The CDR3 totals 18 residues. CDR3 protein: CASSFKISSGSSYNEQFF. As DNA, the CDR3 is TGTGCCAGCAGCTTTAAGATTAGTAGCGGGTCCTCCTACAATGAGCAGTTCTTC.

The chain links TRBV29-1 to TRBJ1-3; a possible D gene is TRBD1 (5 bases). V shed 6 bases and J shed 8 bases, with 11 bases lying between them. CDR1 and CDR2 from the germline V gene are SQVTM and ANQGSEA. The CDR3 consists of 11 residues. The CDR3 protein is CSVDRADTIYF. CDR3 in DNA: TGCAGCGTCGACAGAGCCGACACCATATATTTT.

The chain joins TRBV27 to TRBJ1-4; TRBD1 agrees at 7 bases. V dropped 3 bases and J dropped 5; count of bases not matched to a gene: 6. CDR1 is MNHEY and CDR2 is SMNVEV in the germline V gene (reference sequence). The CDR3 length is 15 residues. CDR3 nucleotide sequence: TGTGCCAGCAGTTTCTACAGGGGCGGAAATGAAAAACTGTTTTTT. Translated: CASSFYRGGNEKLFF.

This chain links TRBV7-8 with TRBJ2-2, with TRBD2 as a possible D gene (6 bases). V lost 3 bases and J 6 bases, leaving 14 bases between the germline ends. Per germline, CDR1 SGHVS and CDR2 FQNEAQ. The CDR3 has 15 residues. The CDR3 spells CASSFREVGSGELFF. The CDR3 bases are TGTGCCAGCAGCTTCAGGGAGGTTGGGTCCGGGGAGCTGTTTTTT.

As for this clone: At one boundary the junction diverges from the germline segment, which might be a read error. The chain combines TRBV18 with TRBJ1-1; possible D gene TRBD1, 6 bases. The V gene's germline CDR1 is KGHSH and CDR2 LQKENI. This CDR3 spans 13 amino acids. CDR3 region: CATSRGWDGEAFF. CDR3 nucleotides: TGTGCCACCTCAAGGGGGTGGGATGGTGAAGCTTTCTTT.